The 28 T cell receptor beta chains below were found in one sample sequenced in a study of vaccination and CD4 T cells after COVID-19. CD4+ T cells that had been cultured provided DNA sequenced with the Oncomine TCR Beta short-read assay. TCRdb re-derived calls from the PCR reads in MiXCR, one entry per CDR3 protein. The sample consists of around 19,000 distinct CDR3 sequences, 45% to 50% of them appearing once. Stated treatment: approximately nine-day PBMC culture with coronavirus spike peptide pools or control peptides (ViraFEST assay). Their target antigens are unknown. Material: CD4+ T cells from blood, cultured in vitro. The receptors come from a human donor who had recovered from COVID-19.

The chain carries TRBV2 and TRBJ2-1; D call uncertain. Per germline, CDR1 SNHLY and CDR2 FYNNEI. The CDR3 runs to 14 residues. Trimming removed 7 bases from V and 4 bases from J, with 14 bases in between. This CDR3 reads CASTERSTYNEQFF. The CDR3 DNA follows: TGTGCCAGCACCGAAAGGAGTACTTACAATGAGCAGTTCTTC. Variable domain in full (rest from reference TRBV2 and TRBJ2-1): EPEVTQTPSHQVTQMGQEVILRCVPISNHLYFYWYRQILGQKVEFLVSFYNNEISEKSEIFDDQFSVERPDGSNFTLKIRSTKLEDSAMYFCASTERSTYNEQFFGPGTRLTVL.

The rearrangement uses TRBV7-9 and TRBJ2-7; D may be TRBD2 (6 bases). Per germline, CDR1 SEHNR and CDR2 FQNEAQ (reference sequence). The CDR3 runs 14 residues. V lost 4 bases, J lost 1 base, and 11 bases lay in between. CDR3 DNA: TGTGCCAGCAGCTCAAGCGGGCTATCCTACGAGCAGTACTTC. Protein: CASSSSGLSYEQYF.

The genes are TRBV20-1 and TRBJ2-5, with a possible D match to TRBD1 (5 bases). The germline V gene encodes CDR1 DFQATT and CDR2 SNEGSKA (reference sequence). The CDR3 consists of 11 residues. Trimming pared 8 bases from V and 5 bases from J, leaving 12 bases between. The chain's CDR3 is CSPRVGETQYF. For the CDR3, the DNA is TGCAGTCCCAGGGTCGGGGAGACCCAGTACTTC.

This clonotype has just one count. The chain carries TRBV7-2 and TRBJ2-7; D gene ambiguous. Trimming took off 5 bases at V and 0 bases at J, with 5 bases between the two ends. CDR3 size: 12 residues. The V gene's germline CDR1 is SGHTA and CDR2 FQGNSA. CDR3 bases: TGTGCCAGCAGCACCAACTCCTACGAGCAGTACTTC. It specifies CASSTNSYEQYF.

This clonotype is a singleton in its sample. CDR3 bases: TGTGCCAGCAGCCAAGGGACTTTGCAGTTCTTC. It encodes CASSQGTLQFF. The chain combines TRBV14 with TRBJ2-1; weak D call: TRBD2 (5 bases). This CDR3 has 11 amino acids. Trimming took off 1 base at V and 12 bases at J, with 7 bases between the two ends. Germline CDR1 and CDR2: SGHDN and FVKESK.

The rearrangement joins TRBV11-1 to TRBJ1-1; D gene uncertain. Germline CDR1 and CDR2: SGHAT and FQDESV (reference sequence). This CDR3 contains 13 residues. V gave up 1 base and J gave up 1 base, with 4 bases separating them. This chain's CDR3 is CASSLGQNTEAFF. Here the CDR3 DNA reads TGTGCCAGCAGCTTAGGGCAGAACACTGAAGCTTTCTTT. The complete variable domain, with remaining parts taken from reference TRBV11-1 and TRBJ1-1, reads EAEVAQSPRYKITEKSQAVAFWCDPISGHATLYWYRQILGQGPELLVQFQDESVVDDSQLPKDRFSAERLKGVDSTLKIQPAELGDSAMYLCASSLGQNTEAFFGQGTRLTVV.

The J gene is TRBJ2-2, the V gene TRBV7-6; 12 nucleotides agree with TRBD2. The length of the CDR3 is 17 residues. The V gene's germline CDR1 is SGHVS and CDR2 FNYEAQ. After removal of 5 bases from V and 4 bases from J, the junction contained 8 bases not matched to a gene. The CDR3 loop is CASSLTSGGTGTGELFF. CDR3 sequence (DNA): TGTGCCAGCAGCCTGACTAGCGGGGGTACGGGCACCGGGGAGCTGTTTTTT.

This clonotype was seen only a few times. The rearrangement links TRBV28 to TRBJ1-1; D uncertain. The germline V gene encodes CDR1 MDHEN and CDR2 SYDVKM. V was trimmed by 6 bases and J by 7 bases, leaving 12 bases between them. CDR3 size: 12 residues. The CDR3 loop is CASRSLRNEAFF. The DNA for the CDR3 is TGTGCCAGCAGGTCCCTGAGAAATGAAGCTTTCTTT.

V gene TRBV7-2 combines with J gene TRBJ2-3; TRBD1 aligns across 8 bases. J gave up 6 bases and V 5 bases, and 28 bases lay outside the gene matches. The germline CDR1 and CDR2 sequences are SGHTA and FQGNSA. The CDR3 sequence is 21 residues long. The CDR3 protein is CASSLQPRTGPPGTRLDTQYF. The CDR3, as DNA: TGTGCCAGCAGCCTCCAGCCCCGGACAGGGCCTCCCGGGACCCGGCTGGATACGCAGTATTTT.

The gene calls are TRBV20-1 and TRBJ1-6; TRBD1 is a possible D gene (6 bases). Germline CDR1 DFQATT, CDR2 SNEGSKA (reference sequence). Trimming took off 4 bases at V and 7 bases at J, with 14 bases between the two ends. This CDR3 contains 14 residues. CDR3 nucleotides: TGCAGTGCTAATGAGGCAGGGGAAAATTCACCCCTCCACTTT. The encoded protein is CSANEAGENSPLHF.

The chain recombines TRBV7-8 with TRBJ2-7; no reliable D call. Trimming removed 4 bases from V and 5 bases from J, with 9 bases in between. The CDR3 is made up of 12 amino acids. Germline V CDR1 and CDR2: SGHVS, FQNEAQ. CDR3 DNA sequence: TGTGCCAGCAGCTCCATCGGGCACGAGCAGTACTTC. Translation gives CASSSIGHEQYF.

This clonotype was seen more than once but under ten times. This sequence joins TRBV27 and TRBJ2-3, with 8 bases lining up with TRBD1. The CDR3 is made up of 14 amino acids. V shed 5 bases, J shed 6 bases, and the junction held 7 bases outside the gene matches. CDR1 is MNHEY and CDR2 is SMNVEV in the germline V gene (reference sequence). This CDR3 is CASSRRTGRDTQYF. The CDR3 DNA reads as TGTGCCAGCAGTAGAAGGACAGGGCGGGATACGCAGTATTTT.

The J gene is TRBJ2-1, the V gene TRBV24-1; a possible D gene is TRBD1 (6 bases). CDR3 length equals 13 residues. Germline-derived CDR1 and CDR2 are KGHDR and SFDVKD. V shed 3 bases and J shed 9 bases, with 11 bases lying between them. The CDR3 region is CATSDGGGSEQFF. The DNA for the CDR3 is TGTGCCACCAGTGATGGTGGGGGCAGTGAGCAGTTCTTC.

J is TRBJ1-5 and V is TRBV28; D is ambiguous. The CDR3 totals 14 residues. CDR1 is MDHEN, CDR2 SYDVKM, per germline. Between the trimmed V and J ends, which lost 8 bases and 3 bases, there was a span of 14 bases. For the CDR3, the DNA is TGTGCCAGCCTGCCCCCCCTAGTCAATCAGCCCCAGCATTTT. Protein sequence: CASLPPLVNQPQHF.

The chain employs TRBV12-3 or TRBV12-4 and TRBJ2-2; maybe TRBD1 (6 bases). The CDR3 consists of 18 residues. Trimming pared 2 bases from V and 1 base from J, leaving 17 bases between. The CDR3, as DNA: TGTGCCAGCAGTTTATTCGGAGGTGGACAGAGGAACACCGGGGAGCTGTTTTTT. It translates to CASSLFGGGQRNTGELFF.

This sequence joins TRBV29-1 and TRBJ2-5, with D possibly being TRBD1 (5 bases). Trimming removed 6 bases from V and 9 bases from J, with 23 bases in between. CDR3 length: 14 residues. Germline CDR1 is SQVTM and CDR2 is ANQGSEA. CDR3 protein: CSVSGRVALGAQYF. The CDR3 DNA is TGCAGCGTCTCGGGTCGGGTCGCCTTAGGGGCCCAGTACTTC. The variable domain in full, with the rest retrieved from reference TRBV29-1 and TRBJ2-5, is SAVISQKPSRDICQRGTSLTIQCQVDSQVTMMFWYRQQPGQSLTLIATANQGSEATYESGFVIDKFPISRPNLTFSTLTVSNMSPEDSSIYLCSVSGRVALGAQYFGPGTRLLVL.

This clonotype showed up just once. The genes are TRBV29-1 and TRBJ2-1; TRBD2 is a possible D gene (5 bases). CDR3 length: 16 amino acids. Trimming stripped 2 bases from V and 0 bases from J, with 14 bases between. Germline loops: CDR1 SQVTM, CDR2 ANQGSEA. CDR3 in DNA: TGCAGCGTTGAAAGTTTGGCGGCGGGCTCCTACAATGAGCAGTTCTTC. It is translated as CSVESLAAGSYNEQFF.

This clonotype was found once. This rearrangement joins TRBV20-1 to TRBJ1-5, with D perhaps TRBD1 (5 bases). The germline gives CDR1 DFQATT, CDR2 SNEGSKA (reference sequence). Trimming took off 0 bases at V and 5 bases at J, with 17 bases between the two ends. CDR3 length: 16 amino acids. The CDR3 sequence: CSARDQIGGNYQPQHF. The CDR3 nucleotides are TGCAGTGCTAGAGATCAAATTGGGGGGAACTATCAGCCCCAGCATTTT.

The chain recombines TRBV20-1 with TRBJ1-1; D gene unclear. The germline CDR1 and CDR2 sequences are DFQATT and SNEGSKA (reference sequence). Trimming took 3 bases from V and 1 from J, leaving 6 bases between them. This CDR3 is built from 12 residues. The CDR3 reads CSASIENTEAFF. Written as DNA, the CDR3 is TGCAGTGCTAGCATTGAGAACACTGAAGCTTTCTTT.

The J gene is TRBJ1-2, the V gene TRBV6-1, with D possibly being TRBD1 (5 bases). V lost 1 base and J 4 bases, leaving 13 bases between the germline ends. The CDR3 is 15 amino acids. Germline assignment: CDR1 MNHNS and CDR2 SASEGT. The CDR3 DNA is TGTGCCAGCAGTGAAGGCCCCGGGAGGGGCTATGGCTACACCTTC. This codes for CASSEGPGRGYGYTF.

This rearrangement joins TRBV5-4 to TRBJ2-1; D is unclear. Germline V gene lookup returns CDR1 SGHNT and CDR2 YYREEE (reference sequence). The CDR3 has 14 residues. V was trimmed by 6 bases and J by 6 bases, leaving 16 bases between them. CDR3 amino acids: CASKEPPPLNEQFF. DNA of the CDR3: TGTGCCAGCAAGGAGCCCCCCCCACTCAATGAGCAGTTCTTC. The entire variable domain, with the rest obtained from reference TRBV5-4 and TRBJ2-1, is as follows: ETGVTQSPTHLIKTRGQQVTLRCSSQSGHNTVSWYQQALGQGPQFIFQYYREEENGRGNFPPRFSGLQFPNYSSELNVNALELDDSALYLCASKEPPPLNEQFFGPGTRLTVL.

The chain employs TRBV10-3 and TRBJ1-5; D is uncertain. The CDR3 contains 13 residues. The V gene lost 0 bases and the J gene lost 5 bases, with 5 bases spanning the gap. CDR1 and CDR2 (germline): ENHRY, SYGVKD. CDR3 DNA sequence: TGTGCCATCAGTGAGTCCCAGGATCAGCCCCAGCATTTT. Translating gives CAISESQDQPQHF.

The chain combines TRBV20-1 with TRBJ2-7; perhaps D is TRBD1 or TRBD2 (5 bases each). The CDR3 totals 14 residues. Trimming cost V 4 bases and J 2 bases, with 15 bases left between them. Germline-derived CDR1 and CDR2 are DFQATT and SNEGSKA (reference sequence). This CDR3 is CSAISGTGTYEQYF. The CDR3 DNA reads TGCAGTGCTATTTCCGGGACGGGAACCTACGAGCAGTACTTC.

This clonotype was found a few times. The chain couples TRBV7-2 to TRBJ1-6; D is perhaps TRBD1 (5 bases). With 7 bases removed from V and 6 bases from J, the gap between germline ends came to 13 bases. The CDR3 is 14 amino acids. From germline, CDR1 is SGHTA and CDR2 FQGNSA. CDR3 loop: CASTAGAPNSPLHF. CDR3 DNA: TGTGCCAGCACCGCCGGGGCCCCTAATTCACCCCTCCACTTT. The variable domain in full, completed from reference TRBV7-2 and TRBJ1-6, reads GAGVSQSPSNKVTEKGKDVELRCDPISGHTALYWYRQSLGQGLEFLIYFQGNSAPDKSGLPSDRFSAERTGGSVSTLTIQRTQQEDSAVYLCASTAGAPNSPLHFGNGTRLTVT.

This clonotype was detected a few times. The chain employs TRBV7-2 and TRBJ1-2, with D tentatively TRBD1 (5 bases). The CDR3 sequence is 13 residues long. The V end was cut by 0 bases, the J end by 7 bases, with 9 bases between. The germline V gene encodes CDR1 SGHTA and CDR2 FQGNSA. The CDR3 reads CASSLAQDPGYTF. CDR3 nucleotide sequence: TGTGCCAGCAGCTTAGCACAGGACCCTGGCTACACCTTC.

This clonotype was recorded a few times. This chain uses TRBV19 with TRBJ2-2; tentative D call: TRBD1 (5 bases). Germline V CDR1 and CDR2: LNHDA, SQIVND (reference sequence). The CDR3 consists of 13 residues. The V and J ends lost 11 bases and 3 bases respectively, with 13 bases between them. The CDR3 reads CAVKGLYTGELFF. CDR3 nucleotide sequence: TGTGCCGTCAAGGGGCTTTACACCGGGGAGCTGTTTTTT.

The V call is TRBV30, the J call TRBJ1-1; D is perhaps TRBD1 (5 bases). CDR3 length: 16 amino acids. CDR1 and CDR2 (germline): GTSNPN, SVGIG (reference sequence). The germline V and J ends were trimmed by 7 bases and 6 bases, with 27 bases remaining between them. Written as DNA, the CDR3 is TGTGCCTTCATCAGGAGCAATCACCGCAGGGCGGCTGAAGCTTTCTTT. Protein sequence: CAFIRSNHRRAAEAFF.

This clonotype was picked up a small number of times. The rearrangement uses TRBV12-3 or TRBV12-4 and TRBJ1-5, with a tentative D call TRBD1 (5 bases). This CDR3 comprises 13 residues. V dropped 2 bases and J dropped 6 bases, with 8 bases sitting between them. CDR3 in DNA: TGTGCCAGCAGTTTAACAGGAGGTCAGCCCCAGCATTTT. Its translation: CASSLTGGQPQHF.